A selection of T cell receptor beta chains follows, all from one sample in a study of blood T cell repertoires in COVID-19. The table came from immunoSEQ multiplex PCR; TCRdb's copy has only in-frame clones and leaves some out. The repertoire consists of 120,000 to 150,000 clones, with around four fifths occurring once and the leading ten covering 2.5% to 3%. The sample consisted of peripheral blood. All receptors derive from a woman in her thirties or forties with active or convalescent COVID-19. The CDR3 runs from the conserved cysteine through the conserved F or W. The D gene is left open where the match is weak. Only part of the rows carry a size: once, few, many, or a class if the clone is expanded.

J gene,V gene,clone size,D gene,CDR3 protein,CDR3 DNA
TRBJ2-1,TRBV19,NA,NA,CASSIDRGLGLDEQFF,TGTGCCAGTAGTATAGATCGGGGACTTGGTTTGGATGAGCAGTTCTTC
TRBJ2-2,TRBV24-1,NA,TRBD1,CATRGRQGSNTGELFF,TGTGCCACCAGGGGCCGACAGGGGTCGAACACCGGGGAGCTGTTTTTT
TRBJ2-5,TRBV7-9,NA,NA,CASSLLQETQYF,TGTGCCAGCAGCCTTCTCCAAGAGACCCAGTACTTC
TRBJ1-2,TRBV2,NA,TRBD1,CASGTGTGYTF,TGTGCCAGCGGGACAGGTACTGGCTACACCTTC
TRBJ2-1,TRBV5-5,NA,NA,CASSPRESASYNEQFF,TGTGCCAGCAGCCCCCGGGAGAGCGCCTCCTACAATGAGCAGTTCTTC
TRBJ2-1,TRBV5-6,NA,NA,CASSWESSYNEQFF,TGTGCCAGCAGCTGGGAGAGCTCCTACAATGAGCAGTTCTTC
TRBJ1-2,TRBV6-5,NA,NA,CASSKPTGTGYTF,TGTGCCAGCAGTAAGCCAACAGGGACTGGCTACACCTTC
TRBJ2-7,TRBV5-8,NA,NA,CASSLGSDSYEQYF,TGTGCCAGCAGCTTAGGAAGCGACTCCTACGAGCAGTACTTC
TRBJ2-2,TRBV5-4,NA,TRBD1,CASSLGGQGARTGELFF,TGTGCCAGCAGCTTGGGAGGACAGGGGGCGAGAACCGGGGAGCTGTTTTTT
TRBJ1-6,TRBV7-2,NA,NA,CASSLGPQGAESPLHF,TGTGCCAGCAGCTTAGGGCCCCAGGGTGCGGAATCACCCCTCCACTTT
TRBJ1-3,TRBV7-8,NA,NA,CASSPGLSGNTIYF,TGTGCCAGCAGCCCAGGACTGTCTGGAAACACCATATATTTT
TRBJ2-2,TRBV7-6,NA,NA,CASRYVGAANTGELFF,TGTGCCAGCCGCTACGTAGGGGCCGCGAACACCGGGGAGCTGTTTTTT
TRBJ1-2,TRBV7-2,NA,TRBD1,CASSLEGQGARGYTF,TGTGCCAGCAGCTTAGAGGGACAGGGGGCGCGGGGCTACACCTTC
TRBJ2-7,TRBV4-1,NA,NA,CASSPFRENEQYF,TGCGCCAGCAGCCCTTTCAGGGAAAACGAGCAGTACTTC
TRBJ2-3,TRBV12-3/TRBV12-4,NA,NA,CASTQRGTQYF,TGTGCCAGCACCCAAAGGGGTACGCAGTATTTT
TRBJ1-2,TRBV27,NA,NA,CASSLSGGGRGYTF,TGTGCCAGCAGTTTATCTGGGGGGGGTCGGGGCTACACCTTC
TRBJ2-3,TRBV7-9,NA,NA,CASSPDGGPLSTDTQYF,TGTGCCAGCAGCCCCGATGGAGGACCACTTAGCACAGATACGCAGTATTTT
TRBJ1-4,TRBV5-5,NA,NA,CASSFDPEATNEKLFF,TGTGCCAGCAGCTTCGACCCCGAGGCAACTAATGAAAAACTGTTTTTT
TRBJ2-1,TRBV5-1,NA,TRBD2,CASSFSSGSVVYEQFF,TGCGCCAGCAGCTTCTCTAGCGGGAGCGTCGTTTATGAGCAGTTCTTC
TRBJ2-7,TRBV3-1/TRBV3-2,once,TRBD1,CASSQAPMTGGWAYEQYF,TGTGCCAGCAGCCAAGCCCCAATGACAGGGGGCTGGGCCTACGAGCAGTACTTC
TRBJ2-5,TRBV6-1,NA,NA,CASSELERADQETQYF,TGTGCCAGCAGTGAACTAGAGCGGGCAGACCAAGAGACCCAGTACTTC
TRBJ2-3,TRBV25-1,NA,TRBD1,CASIYRRDSALSPQYF,TGTGCCAGCATCTATCGTAGGGACAGCGCACTATCACCGCAGTATTTT
TRBJ1-5,TRBV28,NA,NA,CASSSSRFPQHF,TGTGCCAGCAGTTCCTCGAGGTTCCCCCAGCATTTT
TRBJ2-7,TRBV20-1,NA,NA,CSARDVYEQYF,TGCAGTGCTAGAGATGTATACGAGCAGTACTTC
TRBJ1-6,TRBV3-1/TRBV3-2,NA,TRBD1,CASSQVQQGNSPLHF,TGTGCCAGCAGCCAAGTCCAACAGGGGAATTCACCCCTCCACTTT
TRBJ1-4,TRBV19,NA,NA,CASRARGEKLFF,TGTGCCAGTAGGGCCCGGGGAGAAAAACTGTTTTTT
TRBJ2-1,TRBV18,NA,TRBD2,CASSPSRGRLSYEQFF,TGTGCCAGCTCACCATCCCGCGGGAGGTTAAGCTATGAGCAGTTCTTC
TRBJ1-1,TRBV7-2,NA,NA,CASSRGREHTEAFF,TGTGCCAGCAGCCGGGGGAGGGAACACACTGAAGCTTTCTTT
TRBJ1-2,TRBV7-9,NA,NA,CASSLDRTLTDGYTF,TGTGCCAGCAGCTTAGACAGGACCCTAACAGATGGCTACACCTTC
TRBJ2-1,TRBV19,NA,NA,CASSRGSTNEQFF,TGTGCCAGTAGTCGGGGTAGCACGAATGAGCAGTTCTTC
TRBJ1-2,TRBV6-5,NA,NA,CASAGYGGPKYGYTF,TGTGCCAGCGCAGGGTACGGGGGGCCCAAGTATGGCTACACCTTC
TRBJ1-1,TRBV2,NA,TRBD1,CASRGQGINTEAFF,TGTGCCAGCAGAGGACAGGGTATAAACACTGAAGCTTTCTTT
TRBJ1-1,TRBV7-2,NA,TRBD1,CASSKMSRDQGGFF,TGTGCCAGCAGTAAAATGAGCCGGGACCAGGGGGGTTTCTTT
TRBJ2-3,TRBV19,NA,TRBD1,CASSPDRVGTDTQYF,TGTGCCAGTAGTCCCGACAGGGTTGGCACAGATACGCAGTATTTT
TRBJ1-6,TRBV12-3/TRBV12-4,NA,NA,CASSTLLNSPLHF,TGTGCCAGCAGTACCTTACTGAATTCACCCCTCCACTTT
TRBJ2-7,TRBV5-3,NA,TRBD2,CARSLGSLMSGRSYEQYF,TGTGCCAGAAGCTTGGGGAGTCTTATGAGCGGGAGGTCCTACGAGCAGTACTTC
TRBJ2-7,TRBV12-3/TRBV12-4,NA,NA,CASSSQGYEQYF,TGTGCCAGCAGTTCTCAGGGGTACGAGCAGTACTTC
TRBJ1-4,TRBV5-1,NA,TRBD1,CASSSLPTGLNEKLFF,TGCGCCAGCAGCTCGTTACCGACAGGGCTTAATGAAAAACTGTTTTTT
TRBJ1-2,TRBV2,NA,TRBD1,CASRPTGRYGYTF,TGTGCCAGCAGACCGACAGGGAGGTATGGCTACACCTTC
TRBJ2-3,TRBV5-1,NA,TRBD2,CASSLPTSGSTDTQYF,TGCGCCAGCAGCCTACCGACTAGCGGGAGCACAGATACGCAGTATTTT
TRBJ2-1,TRBV5-1,NA,TRBD2,CASSSPGTSGSREQFF,TGCGCCAGCAGCTCGCCCGGGACTAGCGGGAGCCGTGAGCAGTTCTTC
TRBJ2-1,TRBV21-1,NA,NA,CASSGGDNEQFF,TGTGCCAGCAGTGGGGGGGACAATGAGCAGTTCTTC
TRBJ1-2,TRBV5-1,NA,NA,CASSLRGRDYGYTF,TGCGCCAGCAGCTTGCGAGGCAGGGACTATGGCTACACCTTC
TRBJ1-2,TRBV27,NA,TRBD1,CASFSPGQANYGYTF,TGTGCCAGCTTCTCTCCGGGACAGGCTAACTATGGCTACACCTTC
TRBJ2-7,TRBV5-6,NA,TRBD1,CASSSRTGVEQYF,TGTGCCAGCAGCTCGAGAACAGGGGTCGAGCAGTACTTC
TRBJ1-4,TRBV19,few,NA,CASSRYRASGEKLFF,TGTGCCAGTAGCCGATACAGGGCCTCTGGGGAAAAACTGTTTTTT
TRBJ1-5,TRBV10-2,NA,NA,CASRGGNQPQHF,TGCGCCAGCAGGGGGGGAAATCAGCCCCAGCATTTT
TRBJ2-2,TRBV14,NA,NA,CASSQDWGGRGTGELFF,TGTGCCAGCAGCCAAGATTGGGGGGGCCGCGGAACCGGGGAGCTGTTTTTT
TRBJ1-5,TRBV4-1,NA,NA,CASSELPGNQPQHF,TGCGCCAGCAGTGAGTTGCCTGGCAATCAGCCCCAGCATTTT
TRBJ2-7,TRBV6-5,once,TRBD1,CASREPGQGLSEQYF,TGTGCCAGCAGAGAGCCGGGACAGGGATTGAGCGAGCAGTACTTC
TRBJ2-7,TRBV27,NA,TRBD2,CASWTSGRTGEQYF,TGTGCCAGCTGGACTAGCGGGAGGACGGGCGAGCAGTACTTC
TRBJ1-2,TRBV27,NA,NA,CASTLLQGVYGYTF,TGTGCCAGCACCCTGCTACAGGGTGTCTATGGCTACACCTTC
TRBJ1-2,TRBV6-5,NA,TRBD1,CASSPDRGTGYTF,TGTGCCAGCAGTCCGGACAGGGGGACAGGCTACACCTTC